The TCR beta chain described here comes from a study of T-cell reconstitution after alpha-beta-depleted transplantation in children. Construction of the TCRbeta library involved unique molecular identifiers. TCRdb recomputed calls from the PCR reads with MiXCR, one row per CDR3 protein. The sample lists around 500,000 distinct CDR3 sequences; more than 20% were seen once. The germline V gene encodes CDR1 MNHNS and CDR2 SASEGT. The CDR3 runs 15 residues. Trimming shortened V by 11 bases and J by 3 bases, and 23 bases separated the two germline ends. General study results and limits: Several hundred expanded graft clones reportedly supplied alpha-beta T cells about two months after transplant. TCRbeta diversity was high at day 60 in some patients (a result of surviving recipient T cells and thymic progenitors). Fresh T-cell production supplied most of the T-cell counts and diversity seen one year after transplant.

With regard to this clonotype: Its antigen remains unknown.

V gene TRBV6-1 combines with J gene TRBJ2-7; weak D call: TRBD2 (6 bases). The origin of this receptor is a boy in the first two years of life who had a stem cell transplant for acute myeloid leukemia, so the T cells may come from the graft donor. Sequences were derived from PBMCs, mostly from graft donor cells, sampled 360 days after TCRalphabeta/CD19-depleted stem cell transplant. In nucleotides, the CDR3 is TGTGCCGGGAGGAAGAAAAGGACGGTTTACTACGAGCAGTACGTC. Its translation: CAGRKKRTVYYEQYV.